One and the same sample provided the 6 T cell receptor beta chains below, sequenced in a study of a mutant IDH1 vaccine in newly diagnosed glioma. Time point given: baseline, week 1 (first vaccination visit). Documented treatment: pre-vaccination baseline after standard-of-care therapy. Repertoires were generated with immunoSEQ multiplex PCR, while TCRdb's copy carries only in-frame clones and drops some. This sample has 90,000 to 95,000 clones, with around four fifths found just once. Here the sequenced sample was PBMCs, taken from a glioma patient treated with radiotherapy, temozolomide or both. These receptors all come from a woman in her forties or fifties with glioma.

The V call is TRBV6-1, the J call TRBJ1-1; no clear D. V dropped 11 bases and J dropped 1 base, with 8 bases sitting between them. Germline CDR1 MNHNS, CDR2 SASEGT. CDR3 length: 11 residues. DNA for the CDR3: TGTGCCGAGGGCAGGAACACTGAAGCTTTCTTT. Protein product: CAEGRNTEAFF.

The chain uses TRBV5-4 and TRBJ1-2; TRBD1 agrees at 9 bases. The CDR3 extends over 16 amino acids. The V gene's germline CDR1 is SGHNT and CDR2 YYREEE (reference sequence). Germline trimming cut 1 base from V and 3 bases from J; bases unmatched to any gene: 7. The CDR3 reads CASSLTLDRGYYGYTF. The CDR3 DNA sequence: TGTGCCAGCAGCTTGACTCTGGACAGGGGCTACTATGGCTACACCTTC.

The chain couples TRBV10-3 to TRBJ2-5, with TRBD2 matching over 13 bases. CDR3 length equals 17 residues. Per the germline V gene, CDR1 is ENHRY and CDR2 is SYGVKD. Trimming took 2 bases from V and 5 from J; bases not matched to a gene: 8. CDR3 residues: CAISETLGLAGEETQYF. The DNA for the CDR3 is TGTGCCATCAGTGAGACCCTCGGACTAGCGGGGGAGGAGACCCAGTACTTC.

The rearrangement uses TRBV6-6 and TRBJ1-5; D not resolved. This CDR3 has 12 amino acids. Germline loops: CDR1 MNHNY, CDR2 SVGAGI (reference sequence). V was shortened by 2 bases and J by 5 bases, with 4 bases between the two germline ends. The CDR3 loop reads CASSYLHQPQHF. The CDR3 DNA follows: TGTGCCAGCAGTTACCTCCATCAGCCCCAGCATTTT.

The chain uses TRBV19 and TRBJ1-4; D is perhaps TRBD1 (6 bases). CDR3 length: 14 amino acids. The germline V gene has CDR1 LNHDA and CDR2 SQIVND (reference sequence). The V end lost 3 bases, the J end lost 5 bases, and 10 bases lay between the germline ends. CDR3 loop: CASSIQGSNEKLFF. As DNA, the CDR3 is TGTGCCAGTAGTATCCAGGGGTCAAATGAAAAACTGTTTTTT.

This rearrangement joins TRBV2 to TRBJ2-7; perhaps TRBD2 as D (5 bases). The CDR3 is 11 amino acids. Germline V CDR1 and CDR2: SNHLY, FYNNEI. V lost 4 bases, J lost 6 bases, and 7 bases lay in between. The CDR3 spells CASSGRSEQYF. For the CDR3, the DNA is TGTGCCAGCAGTGGGAGGTCCGAGCAGTACTTC.